This T cell receptor beta chain was found in a study of blood T cell repertoires in COVID-19. Study at large: COVID-19 samples from acute and convalescent phases originated in the United States, Italy and Spain.

There are 12 residues in the CDR3. The V and J ends lost 6 bases and 3 bases respectively, with 6 bases between them. Per the germline V gene, CDR1 is MNHEY and CDR2 is SVGAGI. The table came from immunoSEQ multiplex PCR; TCRdb's copy has only in-frame clones and leaves some out. The table lists about 81,000 clones, approximately 90% of them singletons. Assignment of participants to cohorts was predicated upon participant-reported clinical history. This clonotype was obtained from a woman aged 50 to 60 with acute COVID-19. V and J are TRBV6-5 and TRBJ2-1; D remains unclear. The sequenced sample was PBMCs or T cells enriched from blood (not recorded which). The CDR3 sequence is CASSPGYNEQFF. CDR3 coding DNA: TGTGCCAGCAGCCCGGGCTACAATGAGCAGTTCTTC.